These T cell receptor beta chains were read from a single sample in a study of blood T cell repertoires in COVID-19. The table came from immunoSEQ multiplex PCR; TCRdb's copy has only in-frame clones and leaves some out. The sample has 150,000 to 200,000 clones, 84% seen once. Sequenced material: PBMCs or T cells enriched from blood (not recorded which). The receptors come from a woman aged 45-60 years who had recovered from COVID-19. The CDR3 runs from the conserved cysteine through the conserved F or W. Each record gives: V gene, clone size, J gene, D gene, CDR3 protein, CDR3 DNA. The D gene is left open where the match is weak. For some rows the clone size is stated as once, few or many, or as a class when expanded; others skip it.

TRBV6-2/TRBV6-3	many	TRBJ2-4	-	CASSYSAQRLKNIQYF	TGTGCCAGCAGTTACTCGGCCCAACGATTAAAAAACATTCAGTACTTC
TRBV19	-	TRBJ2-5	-	CASCFKGPGGQETQYF	TGTGCCAGCTGCTTCAAGGGGCCAGGGGGGCAAGAGACCCAGTACTTC
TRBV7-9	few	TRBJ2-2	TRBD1	CASSFAGTGFGLDTGELFF	TGTGCCAGCAGCTTCGCCGGGACAGGGTTTGGGCTGGACACCGGGGAGCTGTTTTTT
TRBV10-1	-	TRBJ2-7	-	CASSEPPWNGELEQYF	TGCGCCAGCAGTGAGCCACCATGGAACGGGGAATTGGAGCAGTACTTC
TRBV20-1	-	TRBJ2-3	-	CSASRGRISDTQYF	TGCAGTGCTAGTAGAGGGCGGATTTCAGATACGCAGTATTTT
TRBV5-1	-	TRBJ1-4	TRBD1	CASSPDRGNEKLFF	TGCGCCAGCAGCCCGGACAGGGGAAATGAAAAACTGTTTTTT
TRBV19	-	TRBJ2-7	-	CASSPGYSYEQYF	TGTGCCAGTAGCCCCGGTTACTCCTACGAGCAGTACTTC
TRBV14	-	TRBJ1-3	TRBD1	CASSQYRGSGNTIYF	TGTGCCAGCAGCCAATACAGGGGTTCTGGAAACACCATATATTTT
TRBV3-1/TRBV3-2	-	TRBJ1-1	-	CASSQDQSAEAFF	TGTGCCAGCAGCCAAGACCAGAGCGCTGAAGCTTTCTTT
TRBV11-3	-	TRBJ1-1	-	CASSLEQPAAEAFF	TGTGCCAGCAGCTTAGAACAGCCAGCCGCTGAAGCTTTCTTT
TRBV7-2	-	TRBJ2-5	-	CASSPSGQETQYF	TGTGCCAGCAGCCCCTCCGGCCAAGAGACCCAGTACTTC
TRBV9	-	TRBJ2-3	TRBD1	CASSRGTGGTDTQYF	TGTGCCAGCAGTCGGGGGACAGGGGGCACAGATACGCAGTATTTT
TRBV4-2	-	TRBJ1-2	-	CASTQDRANYGYTF	TGTGCCAGCACCCAGGACAGAGCTAACTATGGCTACACCTTC
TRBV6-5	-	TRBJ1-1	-	CASSYARGAEAFF	TGTGCCAGCAGTTACGCCAGGGGCGCTGAAGCTTTCTTT
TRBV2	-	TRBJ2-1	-	CASKGSSGPYNEQFF	TGTGCCAGCAAGGGCTCGAGCGGACCCTACAATGAGCAGTTCTTC
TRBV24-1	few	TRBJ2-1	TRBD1	CATSDLSFSGTGDYNEQFF	TGTGCCACCAGTGATCTTAGTTTCTCCGGTACAGGGGATTACAATGAGCAGTTCTTC
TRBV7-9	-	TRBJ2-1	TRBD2	CASSLVPPSGGVKEQFF	TGTGCCAGCAGCTTAGTCCCCCCTAGCGGGGGGGTAAAGGAGCAGTTCTTC
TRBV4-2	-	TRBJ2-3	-	CASSKKVGQAADTQYF	TGTGCCAGCAGCAAAAAAGTGGGGCAGGCAGCAGATACGCAGTATTTT
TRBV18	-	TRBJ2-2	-	CASSPDRIVTGELFF	TGTGCCAGCTCACCCGACAGGATCGTCACCGGGGAGCTGTTTTTT
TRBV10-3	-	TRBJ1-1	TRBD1	CAISVGQVRMNTEAFF	TGTGCCATCAGTGTGGGACAGGTGCGAATGAACACTGAAGCTTTCTTT
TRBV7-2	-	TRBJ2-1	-	CASRVTGFVEQFF	TGTGCCAGCAGGGTGACTGGGTTCGTTGAGCAGTTCTTC
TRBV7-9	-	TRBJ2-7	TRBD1	CASSLQGSEQYF	TGTGCCAGCAGCCTACAGGGGTCCGAGCAGTACTTC
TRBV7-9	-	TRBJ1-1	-	CASRPQDTEAFF	TGTGCCAGCAGGCCACAGGACACTGAAGCTTTCTTT
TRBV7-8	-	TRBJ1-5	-	CASSLALQTGNQPQHF	TGTGCCAGCAGCTTAGCGCTCCAAACAGGGAATCAGCCCCAGCATTTT
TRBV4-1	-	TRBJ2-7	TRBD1	CASSQVLTGTGSYEQYF	TGCGCCAGCAGCCAAGTACTCACTGGGACAGGTTCCTACGAGCAGTACTTC
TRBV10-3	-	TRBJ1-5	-	CAISESYNQPQHF	TGTGCCATCAGTGAGTCATACAATCAGCCCCAGCATTTT
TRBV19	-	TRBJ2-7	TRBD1	CASSTRQGSSYEQYF	TGTGCCAGTAGTACCCGACAGGGCAGTTCCTACGAGCAGTACTTC
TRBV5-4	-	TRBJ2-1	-	CASSPRDYNEQFF	TGTGCCAGCAGCCCCCGGGACTACAATGAGCAGTTCTTC
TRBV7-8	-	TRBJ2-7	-	CASAYSYEQYF	TGTGCCAGCGCGTACAGCTACGAGCAGTACTTC
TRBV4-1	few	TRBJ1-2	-	CASSQGDSLNYGYTF	TGCGCCAGCAGCCAAGGCGACAGCTTAAACTATGGCTACACCTTC
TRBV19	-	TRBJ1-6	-	CASSINRDSPLHF	TGTGCCAGTAGTATAAACAGGGATTCACCCCTCCACTTT
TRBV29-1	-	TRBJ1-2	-	CSVQGWYGYTF	TGCAGCGTACAGGGATGGTATGGCTACACCTTC
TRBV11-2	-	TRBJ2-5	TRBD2	CASSLGLAQTQYF	TGTGCCAGCAGCTTAGGACTAGCACAGACCCAGTACTTC
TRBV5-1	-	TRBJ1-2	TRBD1	CASSLGPGQEGYTF	TGCGCCAGCAGCTTGGGCCCCGGACAGGAGGGCTACACCTTC
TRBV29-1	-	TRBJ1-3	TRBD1	CSVDVGQGNTIYF	TGCAGCGTTGACGTGGGACAGGGAAACACCATATATTTT
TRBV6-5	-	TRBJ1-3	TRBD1	CASTPGGPSGNTIYF	TGTGCCAGCACTCCAGGGGGACCCTCTGGAAACACCATATATTTT
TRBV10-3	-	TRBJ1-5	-	CAIGGGSQPQHF	TGTGCCATCGGGGGGGGGTCTCAGCCCCAGCATTTT
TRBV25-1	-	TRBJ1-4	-	CASSEHRDTEKLFF	TGTGCCAGCAGTGAGCACCGGGACACTGAAAAACTGTTTTTT
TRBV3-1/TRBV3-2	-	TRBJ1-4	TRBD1	CASSQRDRLSEKLFF	TGTGCCAGCAGCCAGAGGGACAGGCTGAGCGAAAAACTGTTTTTT
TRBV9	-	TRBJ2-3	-	CASSVGPGPTDTQYF	TGTGCCAGCAGCGTAGGACCAGGGCCCACAGATACGCAGTATTTT
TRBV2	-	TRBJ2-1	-	CASSLDRNNEQFF	TGTGCCAGCAGCCTGGACAGAAACAATGAGCAGTTCTTC
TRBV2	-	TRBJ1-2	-	CASTGNYGYTF	TGTGCCAGCACGGGAAACTATGGCTACACCTTC
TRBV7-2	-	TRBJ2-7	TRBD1	CASSSTGDPLYEQYF	TGTGCCAGCAGCTCGACAGGGGACCCATTGTACGAGCAGTACTTC
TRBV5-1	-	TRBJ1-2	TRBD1	CASSLGGQGVGYTF	TGCGCCAGCAGCTTGGGCGGACAGGGGGTCGGCTACACCTTC
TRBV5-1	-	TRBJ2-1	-	CASSWPGTGSYNEQFF	TGCGCCAGCAGCTGGCCTGGAACGGGCTCCTACAATGAGCAGTTCTTC
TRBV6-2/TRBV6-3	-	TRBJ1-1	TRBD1	CASSYSGDRGLGTEAFF	TGTGCCAGCAGTTACTCGGGGGACAGGGGGCTGGGAACTGAAGCTTTCTTT
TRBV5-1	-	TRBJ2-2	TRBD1	CASSSNGQGGELFF	TGCGCCAGCAGCTCCAACGGACAGGGCGGGGAGCTGTTTTTT
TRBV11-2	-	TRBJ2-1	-	CASSLEGAYNEQFF	TGTGCCAGCAGCTTAGAGGGCGCTTACAATGAGCAGTTCTTC
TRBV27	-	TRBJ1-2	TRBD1	CASSPRTGPGITYGYTF	TGTGCCAGCAGTCCGCGGACAGGTCCTGGTATAACTTATGGCTACACCTTC
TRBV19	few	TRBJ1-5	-	CASSPRDQPQHF	TGTGCCAGTAGTCCAAGAGATCAGCCCCAGCATTTT
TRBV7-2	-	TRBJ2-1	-	CASSQSGVSSYNEQFF	TGTGCCAGCAGTCAATCAGGGGTTAGCTCCTACAATGAGCAGTTCTTC
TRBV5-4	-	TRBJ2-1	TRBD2	CASLERGSHNEQFF	TGTGCCAGCTTGGAGCGGGGGTCACACAATGAGCAGTTCTTC